The 13 T cell receptor beta chains below were found in one sample sequenced in a study of graft-versus-host responses after intestinal transplantation (TCRdb year 2021). The method behind the library was the immunoSEQ multiplex PCR assay. TCRdb mirrors the immuneACCESS table, restricted to in-frame sequences. Some clones are absent from its copies; in checked studies, under half trace to an unresolved V gene, and the reason for the others is unknown. This sample gives roughly 20,000 clones in total; about 43% of them show up just once. The top ten clones comprise approximately 1.6% of the sample. The time point label for this specimen denotes: cells obtained before transplantation from donor or recipient. Mixed lymphocyte reactions plated 200,000 CFSE-labeled pre-transplant responders with 200,000 irradiated violet-dye-labeled stimulators and were cultured for six to seven days. Source: alloreactive CD8+ T cells from a mixed lymphocyte reaction culture, taken before intestinal transplant. The cell subset or site tag for this specimen amounts to: CFSE-low proliferating T cells sorted from approximately 6-day pre-transplant mixed lymphocyte reaction (GvH or HvG direction). All receptors derive from a human patient who received an intestinal transplant.

The V call is TRBV5-1, the J call TRBJ2-7; D uncertain. Per germline, CDR1 SGHRS and CDR2 YFSETQ. V lost 2 bases to trimming and J lost 2 bases, with 11 bases between them. The CDR3 is 14 amino acids. The DNA for the CDR3 is TGCGCCAGCAGCTTATGGAGCAATACCTACGAGCAGTACTTC. Its translation: CASSLWSNTYEQYF.

The gene calls are TRBV7-6 and TRBJ2-7; D uncertain. In germline, CDR1 is SGHVS, CDR2 FNYEAQ. The V and J ends lost 5 bases and 2 bases respectively, with 13 bases between them. The CDR3 length is 14 residues. The CDR3 is CASSPGPRAYEQYF. As DNA, the CDR3 is TGTGCCAGCAGCCCCGGACCTCGGGCCTACGAGCAGTACTTC.

This clone is labeled medium-sized (0.01 to 0.1%). The rearrangement links TRBV5-6 to TRBJ1-2, with D tentatively TRBD1 (6 bases). Germline lookup yields CDR1 SGHDT and CDR2 YYEEEE. The length of the CDR3 is 13 residues. Trimming shortened V by 4 bases and J by 5 bases, and 12 bases separated the two germline ends. Here the CDR3 reads CASSLGHLYGYTF. The CDR3 DNA sequence: TGTGCCAGCAGCCTGGGACACTTGTATGGCTACACCTTC.

This sequence joins TRBV28 and TRBJ1-2; D is ambiguous. The V gene lost 3 bases and the J gene lost 8 bases, with 13 bases spanning the gap. CDR1 MDHEN and CDR2 SYDVKM come from the germline V gene. The CDR3 loop spans 13 amino acids. CDR3: CASSFVVSGGYTF. The DNA of the CDR3 is TGTGCCAGCAGTTTTGTGGTGTCGGGCGGCTACACCTTC.

This clone was observed a few times. This chain connects TRBV7-9 to TRBJ2-1, with TRBD2 matching 12 bases. Trimming removed 3 bases from V and 8 bases from J; junction bases left unmatched: 8. CDR3 length: 16 amino acids. Germline assignment: CDR1 SEHNR and CDR2 FQNEAQ (reference sequence). CDR3 nucleotides: TGTGCCAGCAGCTTCGGGCTAGCGGGAGGGCGAGATGAGCAGTTCTTC. It codes for CASSFGLAGGRDEQFF.

This clone was seen only once. The CDR3 nucleotides are TGTGCCAGCAGTGAAACTTTAGGTGTGGGCGATGAGCAGTTCTTC. It yields the protein CASSETLGVGDEQFF. The chain combines TRBV2 with TRBJ2-1; D ambiguous. V was shortened by 2 bases and J by 8 bases, with 16 bases between the two germline ends. This CDR3 comprises 15 residues. The germline CDR1 and CDR2 sequences are SNHLY and FYNNEI.

Only a few counts were recorded for this clone. This chain links TRBV7-3 with TRBJ1-1; TRBD1 might be the D (5 bases). V shed 1 base and J shed 1 base, with 10 bases lying between them. The CDR3 has 15 amino acids. Germline V gene lookup returns CDR1 SGHTA and CDR2 FQGTGA. The CDR3 sequence is CASSLNGGKNTEAFF. The CDR3 bases are TGTGCCAGCAGCTTAAATGGGGGGAAGAACACTGAAGCTTTCTTT.

The chain carries TRBV7-9 and TRBJ2-1; TRBD1 matches at 12 bases. The J segment lost 10 bases and the V segment lost 6 bases, leaving 13 bases of the junction unmatched. Per the germline V gene, CDR1 is SEHNR and CDR2 is FQNEAQ (reference sequence). This CDR3 is 16 amino acids long. CDR3 amino acids: CASSLPRGQGAEEQFF. CDR3 bases: TGTGCCAGCAGTCTTCCGAGGGGACAGGGGGCTGAAGAGCAGTTCTTC.

This chain joins TRBV7-6 and TRBJ1-1; D might be TRBD1 (5 bases). The length of the CDR3 is 16 residues. Germline lookup yields CDR1 SGHVS and CDR2 FNYEAQ. Trimming removed 5 bases at V and 6 bases at J, with 22 bases between. The CDR3 reads CASSDIQGAGRAEAFF. In DNA, the CDR3 is TGTGCCAGCAGCGATATCCAAGGGGCGGGGAGGGCTGAAGCTTTCTTT.

This rearrangement joins TRBV10-3 to TRBJ2-1; D is possibly TRBD2 (5 bases). Trimming pared 6 bases from V and 9 bases from J, leaving 21 bases between. The CDR3 totals 15 residues. The germline CDR1 and CDR2 sequences are ENHRY and SYGVKD. The CDR3 nucleotides read TGTGCCATCAGCGAGCCCCCCCGCGATCGGGGTGAGCAGTTCTTC. Translation gives CAISEPPRDRGEQFF.

This clone has only a few counts. The J gene is TRBJ2-1, the V gene TRBV7-3; TRBD2 agrees at 13 bases. The CDR3 contains 18 residues. With 5 bases clipped from V and 0 bases from J, the junction kept 7 bases outside the gene matches. CDR1 and CDR2 (germline): SGHTA, FQGTGA. The CDR3 bases are TGTGCCAGCAGCCCCACTAGCGGGGGGGCTAGCTCCTACAATGAGCAGTTCTTC. It translates to CASSPTSGGASSYNEQFF.

The chain joins TRBV6-5 to TRBJ1-2; D is unclear. The V end lost 5 bases, the J end lost 5 bases, and 9 bases lay between the germline ends. The CDR3 spans 12 residues. Germline lookup yields CDR1 MNHEY and CDR2 SVGAGI. The CDR3 loop reads CASSANGYGYTF. The CDR3 DNA follows: TGTGCCAGCAGTGCGAATGGATATGGCTACACCTTC.

This clone ranks as medium-sized. The chain carries TRBV6-6 and TRBJ2-5, with D possibly matching TRBD2 (6 bases). V lost 7 bases to trimming and J lost 5 bases, with 17 bases between them. CDR1 is MNHNY and CDR2 is SVGAGI in the germline V gene (reference sequence). There are 14 residues in the CDR3. CDR3 loop: CASKGGTPQETQYF. As DNA, the CDR3 is TGTGCCAGCAAAGGAGGGACTCCTCAGGAGACCCAGTACTTC.